The 11 T cell receptor beta chains below were found in one sample sequenced in a study of type 1 regulatory T cells. TCRdb passed the reads through MiXCR, listing each CDR3 protein once. Of about 62,000 distinct CDR3 sequences listed, roughly two thirds are singletons. Which antigens these TCRs recognize remains unknown. Specimen: cultured non-Tr1 T cells, either the whole culture or a sorted T cell fraction (not recorded which). Receptors originate from a human donor in good health.

The V call is TRBV5-1, the J call TRBJ2-1, with 7 bases that match TRBD2. The trim removed 4 bases at V and 5 bases at J, leaving 6 bases unmatched. The CDR3 extends over 14 amino acids. Looked up from germline, CDR1 is SGHRS and CDR2 is YFSETQ. The CDR3 DNA reads as TGCGCCAGCAGCCCAGGACTAGAAAACAATGAGCAGTTCTTC. This encodes CASSPGLENNEQFF. The whole variable domain, filled in from reference TRBV5-1 and TRBJ2-1, reads KAGVTQTPRYLIKTRGQQVTLSCSPISGHRSVSWYQQTPGQGLQFLFEYFSETQRNKGNFPGRFSGRQFSNSRSEMNVSTLELGDSALYLCASSPGLENNEQFFGPGTRLTVL.

The chain recombines TRBV2 with TRBJ2-7; D is uncertain. Germline V lookup: CDR1 SNHLY, CDR2 FYNNEI. This CDR3 spans 12 amino acids. Trimming took 6 bases from V and 2 from J, leaving 8 bases between them. CDR3 sequence reads: CASSLFTYEQYF. In DNA form, the CDR3 reads TGTGCCAGCAGCCTATTTACCTACGAGCAGTACTTC.

The chain has TRBV20-1 and TRBJ1-5, with 9 bases aligning to TRBD1. In germline, CDR1 is DFQATT, CDR2 SNEGSKA (reference sequence). V lost 7 bases to trimming and J lost 3 bases; unmatched junction nucleotides: 4. This CDR3 contains 13 residues. The CDR3 sequence: CSVRTGVNQPQHF. For the CDR3, the DNA is TGCAGTGTTAGGACAGGGGTCAATCAGCCCCAGCATTTT.

This clonotype was seen a handful of times. Here the CDR3 reads CASSTGSSGNTIYF. Here the CDR3 DNA reads TGTGCCAGCAGTACAGGTAGCTCTGGAAACACCATATATTTT. V gene TRBV6-2 or TRBV6-3 combines with J gene TRBJ1-3, with D tentatively TRBD1 (5 bases). This CDR3 spans 14 amino acids. CDR1 is MNHEY and CDR2 is SVGEGT in the germline V gene. The V end was cut by 5 bases, the J end by 0 bases, with 8 bases between.

The V call is TRBV12-3 or TRBV12-4, the J call TRBJ2-1; possibly TRBD1 for D (5 bases). CDR3 length: 12 residues. The V end lost 5 bases, the J end lost 8 bases, and 10 bases lay between the germline ends. The CDR3 loop reads CASSNLGDEQFF. As DNA, the CDR3 is TGTGCCAGCAGTAACTTAGGGGATGAGCAGTTCTTC.

The table lists this clonotype with a count of one. One junction end does not reproduce the germline sequence, and a read error may be involved. The chain links TRBV4-1 to TRBJ2-2, with D perhaps TRBD1 (6 bases). The CDR3 is made up of 15 amino acids. Germline V gene lookup returns CDR1 MGHRA and CDR2 YSYEKL. This CDR3 reads CASSQRNRVNRGAVF. The CDR3 DNA is TGCGCCAGCAGCCAACGCAACAGGGTAAACCGGGGAGCTGTTTTT.

This chain connects TRBV24-1 to TRBJ2-2; 8 bases line up with TRBD1. V shed 2 bases, J shed 4 bases, and the junction held 5 bases outside the gene matches. Germline CDR1 KGHDR, CDR2 SFDVKD. There are 16 residues in the CDR3. The CDR3 DNA sequence: TGTGCCACCAGTGATTCCGGACAGGGAATCACCGGGGAGCTGTTTTTT. Its protein product is CATSDSGQGITGELFF.

This clonotype showed up just a few times. The V and J genes are TRBV4-1 and TRBJ1-2; 8 bases align to TRBD1. V lost 4 bases to trimming and J lost 7 bases; unmatched junction nucleotides: 14. Germline CDR1 reads MGHRA; CDR2 reads YSYEKL. The CDR3 has 16 residues. The CDR3 nucleotides are TGCGCCAGCAGCCCTCCGGGACAGGAGAGTCTTAGTGGCTACACCTTC. Its translation: CASSPPGQESLSGYTF.

Concerning this clonotype: This may be a read error, as it is one base from a much larger clone. V usage is TRBV7-2 and J usage is TRBJ2-3; D is possibly TRBD1 (5 bases). Germline V gives CDR1 SGHTA, CDR2 FQGNSA. The length of the CDR3 is 14 residues. V was cut by 1 base and J by 7 bases, with 12 bases left in between. CDR3: CASSLGLGEYTQYF. The CDR3 coding sequence is TGTGCCAGCAGCTTAGGGTTAGGGGAATATACGCAGTATTTT.

The chain carries TRBV12-3 or TRBV12-4 and TRBJ2-2, with TRBD2 matching over 7 bases. The CDR3 runs to 15 residues. With 3 bases clipped from V and 1 base from J, the junction kept 2 bases outside the gene matches. Here the CDR3 DNA reads TGTGCCAGCAGTTTGGGACTAAGGAACACCGGGGAGCTGTTTTTT. Amino acid sequence: CASSLGLRNTGELFF.

DNA of the CDR3: TGTGCCAGCAGCTTAAGCGGACTTGGTTACGAGCAGTACTTC. Translation gives CASSLSGLGYEQYF. The chain carries TRBV13 and TRBJ2-7; perhaps TRBD2 as D (5 bases). Germline V gene sequence: CDR1 PRHDT, CDR2 FYEKMQ (reference sequence). This CDR3 spans 14 amino acids. V lost 2 bases and J lost 4, with 12 bases in between.